The entry that follows covers one TCR beta chain sequence. This specimen belongs to a study of blood T cell repertoires in COVID-19. Study overall: Both acute and convalescent COVID-19 samples were obtained from the United States, Italy and Spain. In each case, the material was cDNA or gDNA derived from T cells, B-cell-depleted T cells, or PBMCs.

Original processing methods: Reference gene primer amplification gave nucleated cell count estimates. Assay used: immunoSEQ multiplex PCR; TCRdb lists only in-frame clones, some missing. Clone size and the V and J calls come from that table; the DNA yielded D and trimming. This sample has roughly 250,000 clones, with almost 85% found just once. The source of this sequence is a woman aged 80 or over with acute or convalescent COVID-19. The sequenced material came from peripheral blood.

The CDR3 DNA sequence: TGTGCCAGCAGCTTACAGCAGGGGACTGAAGCTTTCTTT. Its translation is CASSLQQGTEAFF. The chain is built from TRBV7-9 and TRBJ1-1, with D possibly TRBD1 on 6 matching bases. This CDR3 has 13 amino acids. CDR1 SEHNR and CDR2 FQNEAQ come from the germline V gene (reference sequence). V dropped 2 bases and J dropped 5 bases, with 9 bases sitting between them.